The 27 T cell receptor beta chains in this list originate from one sample, sequenced in a study of T cell repertoires in cytomegalovirus infection. Each CDR3 protein gets one entry after TCRdb re-called the reads with MiXCR. The table lists a few hundred thousand distinct CDR3 sequences, about 35% of them singletons. The antigens for these receptors are not known. The material sequenced was cultured PBMCs, taken from culture after CMV antigen stimulation. The receptors originated from a human donor in good health (CMV status not recorded). Some clones in this sample may be carry-over from other donors' samples.

The CDR3, as DNA: TGTGCCAGCAGCCAGTGGGAAGGGGGCGAAGCTTTCTTT. Protein sequence: CASSQWEGGEAFF. The J gene is TRBJ1-1, the V gene TRBV4-2; 7 nucleotides align to TRBD1. Germline V CDR1 and CDR2: LGHNA, YNFKEQ. The CDR3 covers 13 residues. V gave up 3 bases and J gave up 8 bases; unmatched junction bases: 6.

The gene calls are TRBV12-3 or TRBV12-4 and TRBJ1-1; unclear D gene. The CDR3 runs to 15 residues. Trimming took off 5 bases at V and 5 bases at J, with 18 bases between the two ends. The CDR3 DNA sequence: TGTGCCAGCAGTCCACACTCCGCCGGGAGGACTGAAGCTTTCTTT. Protein sequence: CASSPHSAGRTEAFF.

The CDR3 DNA reads as TGTGCCAGCAGCTTATCGACAGGGGAAAATGAAAAACTGTTTTTT. It yields the protein CASSLSTGENEKLFF. This sequence joins TRBV7-2 and TRBJ1-4, with TRBD1 identical over 8 bases. In germline, CDR1 is SGHTA, CDR2 FQGNSA. The CDR3 sequence is 15 residues long. V lost 2 bases to trimming and J lost 5 bases; unmatched junction nucleotides: 4.

This clonotype was observed many times. The V call is TRBV27, the J call TRBJ2-2, with TRBD1 matching over 8 bases. The CDR3 extends over 13 amino acids. Germline loops: CDR1 MNHEY, CDR2 SMNVEV (reference sequence). Trimming at V came to 6 bases and at J to 4 bases, leaving 1 base not matched to a gene. This chain's CDR3 is CASSGQGTGELFF. For the CDR3, the DNA is TGTGCCAGCAGCGGACAGGGCACCGGGGAGCTGTTTTTT.

This clonotype turned up a few times. The chain employs TRBV6-2 or TRBV6-3 and TRBJ1-3; D uncertain. Germline V gives CDR1 MNHEY, CDR2 SVGEGT. This CDR3 is built from 15 residues. The V gene lost 5 bases and the J gene lost 0 bases, with 11 bases spanning the gap. DNA of the CDR3: TGTGCCAGCAGTCCCCGACACGTCTCTGGAAACACCATATATTTT. Residues: CASSPRHVSGNTIYF.

This clonotype was found a few times. The chain couples TRBV18 to TRBJ1-1, with D unclear. Between the trimmed V and J ends, which lost 2 bases and 1 base, there was a span of 5 bases. CDR1 KGHSH and CDR2 LQKENI come from the germline V gene. The CDR3 loop spans 13 amino acids. CDR3 in amino acids: CASSPEGNTEAFF. In DNA, the CDR3 is TGTGCCAGCTCACCAGAGGGGAACACTGAAGCTTTCTTT.

This clonotype has more than one count but fewer than ten. This CDR3 is CASSGWPSKKSGETQYF. The CDR3 region has the DNA TGTGCCAGCAGTGGGTGGCCGTCTAAGAAGTCGGGAGAGACCCAGTACTTC. V gene TRBV6-2 or TRBV6-3 combines with J gene TRBJ2-5; D ambiguous. The CDR3 runs 17 residues. The germline gives CDR1 MNHEY, CDR2 SVGEGT. The V end lost 5 bases, the J end lost 4 bases, and 23 bases lay between the germline ends.

A few counts support this clonotype. The CDR3 loop is CASSWKPGDSNQPQHF. CDR3 in DNA: TGTGCCAGCAGCTGGAAGCCGGGGGATAGCAATCAGCCCCAGCATTTT. This chain links TRBV7-8 with TRBJ1-5; weak D call: TRBD1 (5 bases). Germline V lookup: CDR1 SGHVS, CDR2 FQNEAQ. V dropped 4 bases and J dropped 0 bases, with 13 bases sitting between them. This CDR3 has 16 residues.

Here the CDR3 reads CASGGLAGEHTQYF. The CDR3 bases are TGTGCCAGCGGGGGACTAGCGGGAGAGCATACGCAGTATTTT. The gene calls are TRBV27 and TRBJ2-3; 14 nucleotides line up with TRBD2. CDR3 length equals 14 residues. The germline V gene encodes CDR1 MNHEY and CDR2 SMNVEV (reference sequence). Trimming cost V 8 bases and J 7 bases; bases outside gene matches: 5.

This clonotype has at least ten counts. The J gene is TRBJ2-3, the V gene TRBV7-9, with D perhaps matching TRBD2 (5 bases). The CDR3 is made up of 14 amino acids. Trimming took 4 bases from V and 3 from J, leaving 11 bases between them. The germline V gene encodes CDR1 SEHNR and CDR2 FQNEAQ (reference sequence). The CDR3: CASSSPPGTDTQYF. The DNA for the CDR3 is TGTGCCAGCAGCTCCCCACCGGGGACAGATACGCAGTATTTT. The complete variable domain, with remaining parts taken from reference TRBV7-9 and TRBJ2-3, reads DTGVSQNPRHKITKRGQNVTFRCDPISEHNRLYWYRQTLGQGPEFLTYFQNEAQLEKSRLLSDRFSAERPKGSFSTLEIQRTEQGDSAMYLCASSSPPGTDTQYFGPGTRLTVL.

This sequence joins TRBV28 and TRBJ1-2; 7 nucleotides match TRBD1. From germline, CDR1 is MDHEN and CDR2 SYDVKM. The CDR3 extends over 18 amino acids. Unmatched junction bases numbered 15, after V lost 3 bases and J lost 2 bases. The CDR3 protein is CASSFSLPQGVKNYGYTF. The DNA of the CDR3 is TGTGCCAGCAGTTTTAGTCTTCCTCAGGGGGTCAAAAACTATGGCTACACCTTC.

The chain combines TRBV11-2 with TRBJ2-1; D gene ambiguous. The length of the CDR3 is 13 residues. Looked up from germline, CDR1 is SGHAT and CDR2 is FQNNGV. V lost 5 bases to trimming and J lost 4 bases, with 9 bases between them. The CDR3 loop reads CASSLTMYNEQFF. The CDR3 DNA is TGTGCCAGCAGCCTCACGATGTACAATGAGCAGTTCTTC.

The rearrangement links TRBV28 to TRBJ1-1; D gene uncertain. Trimming shortened V by 7 bases and J by 1 base, and 4 bases separated the two germline ends. The germline V gene encodes CDR1 MDHEN and CDR2 SYDVKM. This CDR3 has 11 residues. The CDR3 DNA is TGTGCCAGCAAGCAGAACACTGAAGCTTTCTTT. This translates into CASKQNTEAFF.

This clonotype was seen only a few times. The chain has TRBV12-3 or TRBV12-4 and TRBJ1-5, with a tentative D call TRBD1 (6 bases). Trimming shortened V by 5 bases and J by 9 bases, and 11 bases separated the two germline ends. The CDR3 contains 12 residues. CDR3 nucleotides: TGTGCCAGCAGTCCGGGGACATCGCCCCAGCATTTT. It translates to CASSPGTSPQHF.

The chain uses TRBV7-4 and TRBJ2-7, with 7 nucleotides matching TRBD1. CDR1 and CDR2 (germline): SGHVT, SQSDAQ. J lost 0 bases, V lost 3 bases, and 8 bases had no gene match. The CDR3 has 16 residues. The CDR3 DNA reads TGTGCCAGCAGCTTCACGGACAGGTATATCTCCTACGAGCAGTACTTC. Translated: CASSFTDRYISYEQYF.

V is TRBV20-1 and J is TRBJ2-7, with TRBD2 matching 7 bases. The germline V gene encodes CDR1 DFQATT and CDR2 SNEGSKA (reference sequence). CDR3 size: 13 residues. The CDR3 sequence is CSAAGESAYEQYF. In nucleotides, the CDR3 is TGCAGCGCGGCGGGAGAGTCCGCCTACGAGCAGTACTTC.

The V gene is TRBV28, the J gene TRBJ1-1; 7 bases map to TRBD1. The germline V gene has CDR1 MDHEN and CDR2 SYDVKM. The CDR3 is 13 amino acids. Trimming took 5 bases from V and 10 from J; bases not matched to a gene: 10. CDR3 bases: TGTGCCAGCAGTGGTCGGGCGGCAGGGGGAGCTTTCTTT. This gives the protein CASSGRAAGGAFF.

The table lists this clonotype with a few counts. J is TRBJ2-5 and V is TRBV29-1; D possibly uses TRBD1 or TRBD2 (5 bases each). Germline CDR1 is SQVTM and CDR2 is ANQGSEA. V gave up 4 bases and J gave up 5 bases, with 14 bases separating them. The CDR3 has 13 residues. The CDR3, as DNA: TGCAGCGTTGGAGGGGTGGGTGTGGAGACCCAGTACTTC. Its protein product is CSVGGVGVETQYF.

The rearrangement joins TRBV10-3 to TRBJ2-3; 12 nucleotides match TRBD2. V gave up 2 bases and J gave up 5 bases; unmatched junction bases: 8. The CDR3 length is 17 residues. The germline CDR1 and CDR2 sequences are ENHRY and SYGVKD. CDR3 DNA sequence: TGTGCCATCAGTGAGCCGCGACTAGCGGGAGTAAAAGATACGCAGTATTTT. It yields the protein CAISEPRLAGVKDTQYF.

The gene calls are TRBV6-8 and TRBJ2-3; D perhaps matches TRBD2 (5 bases). The V and J ends lost 2 bases and 3 bases respectively, with 21 bases between them. Germline CDR1 MNHGY, CDR2 SAAAGT. The CDR3 loop spans 18 amino acids. CDR3 sequence (DNA): TGTGCCAGCAGTTACGTGAGGGAGAGAGACATTAGAACAGATACGCAGTATTTT. This codes for CASSYVRERDIRTDTQYF.

This clonotype occurred a few times. The V gene is TRBV7-7, the J gene TRBJ2-1; 11 nucleotides match TRBD1. Trimming removed 5 bases from V and 8 bases from J; junction bases left unmatched: 5. The germline V gene has CDR1 SSHAT and CDR2 FNYEAQ (reference sequence). The CDR3 is made up of 14 amino acids. CDR3 residues: CASSPRTGGDEQFF. As DNA, the CDR3 is TGTGCCAGCAGCCCCCGGACAGGGGGCGATGAGCAGTTCTTC.

This clonotype came up once. The genes are TRBV20-1 and TRBJ2-7, with 12 bases lining up with TRBD2. The CDR3 is 16 residues long. Germline V CDR1 and CDR2: DFQATT, SNEGSKA (reference sequence). The junction had 11 bases not matched to a gene; V was cut back by 5 bases and J by 3 bases. The CDR3 nucleotides are TGCAGTGCTCCTGGACTAGCGGGAAGGACCAGCTACGAGCAGTACTTC. Protein sequence: CSAPGLAGRTSYEQYF.

Only a few counts were recorded for this clonotype. The chain recombines TRBV19 with TRBJ2-5; TRBD1 matches 7 bases. Germline V gene sequence: CDR1 LNHDA, CDR2 SQIVND (reference sequence). Unmatched junction bases numbered 16, after V lost 6 bases and J lost 0 bases. The CDR3 covers 18 residues. The CDR3 is CASRTTDRENPYQETQYF. As DNA, the CDR3 is TGTGCCAGTAGAACTACCGACAGGGAGAATCCGTACCAAGAGACCCAGTACTTC.

J is TRBJ2-3 and V is TRBV7-2, with TRBD2 as a possible D gene (5 bases). This CDR3 contains 15 residues. Looked up from germline, CDR1 is SGHTA and CDR2 is FQGNSA. Trimming removed 1 base from V and 6 bases from J, with 14 bases in between. CDR3 in DNA: TGTGCCAGCAGCTTAGTTAGAGGGAGTATGGATACGCAGTATTTT. The encoded protein is CASSLVRGSMDTQYF.

The chain couples TRBV12-5 to TRBJ2-1; D is undetermined. The V and J ends lost 0 bases and 9 bases respectively, with 21 bases between them. Germline CDR1 LGHNT, CDR2 FRNRAP. The CDR3 covers 17 residues. CDR3 loop: CASGLVLESLNAAEQFF. CDR3 bases: TGTGCTAGTGGTTTGGTACTCGAGTCGCTAAACGCCGCTGAGCAGTTCTTC.

The rearrangement uses TRBV28 and TRBJ1-3; possible D gene TRBD1, 5 bases. Germline V lookup: CDR1 MDHEN, CDR2 SYDVKM. V shed 3 bases and J shed 2 bases, with 8 bases lying between them. The CDR3 runs to 14 residues. This CDR3 is CASSFWGTGNTIYF. DNA of the CDR3: TGTGCCAGCAGTTTTTGGGGGACTGGAAACACCATATATTTT.

The rearrangement links TRBV2 to TRBJ2-7, with D perhaps matching TRBD2 (6 bases). CDR1 is SNHLY and CDR2 is FYNNEI in the germline V gene. V shed 7 bases and J shed 5 bases, with 15 bases lying between them. This CDR3 has 13 residues. The CDR3 is CASKREILDEQYV. CDR3 in DNA: TGTGCCAGCAAACGGGAGATCTTGGACGAGCAGTACGTC.